This passage covers 6 T cell receptor beta chains from one sample sequenced in a study of regulatory T cells in long-lasting Graves disease. Combining iRepertoire HTBI primers with Arm-PCR of CDR3 regions, the authors built TCR beta libraries. TCRdb re-derived calls from the multiplex PCR reads in MiXCR, one entry per CDR3 protein. The sample has a few hundred thousand distinct CDR3 sequences, 20% to 25% seen once. As to time point: persistent/refractory GD, antithyroid drugs over 5 years with positive TRAb. RNA isolated from PBMCs was used to make the TCR library. Sequenced here: peripheral blood mononuclear cells (PBMCs), sampled when the disease was refractory, from a patient treated with antithyroid drugs. These receptor sequences come from a female donor with Graves disease.

The chain employs TRBV2 and TRBJ1-1; D possibly corresponds to TRBD1 (5 bases). The CDR3 is 14 amino acids. Germline V gene sequence: CDR1 SNHLY, CDR2 FYNNEI. The V gene lost 3 bases and the J gene lost 4 bases, with 12 bases spanning the gap. The CDR3 DNA is TGTGCCAGCAGTGATGGAAGGGACCCCACTGAAGCTTTCTTT. Translated, it gives CASSDGRDPTEAFF.

The V gene is TRBV19, the J gene TRBJ1-4; no firm D call. V lost 2 bases, J lost 7 bases, and 8 bases lay in between. In germline, CDR1 is LNHDA, CDR2 SQIVND (reference sequence). The length of the CDR3 is 13 residues. CDR3 protein: CASSISAAEKLFF. Here the CDR3 DNA reads TGTGCCAGTAGTATATCGGCGGCTGAAAAACTGTTTTTT. Using reference TRBV19 and TRBJ1-4 for the parts outside the CDR3, the full variable domain is DGGITQSPKYLFRKEGQNVTLSCEQNLNHDAMYWYRQDPGQGLRLIYYSQIVNDFQKGDIAEGYSVSREKKESFPLTVTSAQKNPTAFYLCASSISAAEKLFFGSGTQLSVL.

This clonotype has ten or more counts. The rearrangement links TRBV28 to TRBJ1-5, with D hard to call. The CDR3 loop spans 14 amino acids. Per germline, CDR1 MDHEN and CDR2 SYDVKM. V was cut by 3 bases and J by 6 bases, with 12 bases left in between. In DNA form, the CDR3 reads TGTGCCAGCAGTTTTGCCAGGTTTTTTCAGCCCCAGCATTTT. This codes for CASSFARFFQPQHF.

This chain uses TRBV2 with TRBJ2-1; 15 bases map to TRBD2. Losses at the gene ends were 7 bases for V and 1 base for J; bases not matched to a gene: 11. Looked up from germline, CDR1 is SNHLY and CDR2 is FYNNEI. The CDR3 extends over 19 amino acids. DNA for the CDR3: TGTGCCAGCACCGACCTGGGGACTAGCGGGGGGCTATCCTACAATGAGCAGTTCTTC. Its protein product is CASTDLGTSGGLSYNEQFF. Combining the CDR3 with reference TRBV2 and TRBJ2-1 gives the whole variable domain EPEVTQTPSHQVTQMGQEVILRCVPISNHLYFYWYRQILGQKVEFLVSFYNNEISEKSEIFDDQFSVERPDGSNFTLKIRSTKLEDSAMYFCASTDLGTSGGLSYNEQFFGPGTRLTVL.

J is TRBJ2-4 and V is TRBV5-1; perhaps TRBD1 as D (6 bases). CDR1 is SGHRS, CDR2 YFSETQ, per germline. This CDR3 spans 14 amino acids. V gave up 4 bases and J gave up 4 bases, with 12 bases separating them. CDR3 residues: CASSPGTPKNIQYF. The CDR3 region has the DNA TGCGCCAGCAGCCCCGGGACACCAAAAAACATTCAGTACTTC.

This clonotype was seen at least ten times. The chain couples TRBV28 to TRBJ1-2; a weak D match, TRBD1 (5 bases). There are 14 residues in the CDR3. The V end was cut by 5 bases, the J end by 4 bases, with 14 bases between. Per the germline V gene, CDR1 is MDHEN and CDR2 is SYDVKM. CDR3 loop: CASSPLPRVYGYTF. The CDR3 bases are TGTGCCAGCAGTCCGCTTCCCAGGGTCTATGGCTACACCTTC.